Described below is a single T cell receptor (beta chain) sequence and its context. This entry is derived from a study of blood T cell repertoires in COVID-19. Sequencing was performed with immunoSEQ multiplex PCR; in TCRdb, only in-frame clones are kept and a portion is missing. This sample yields 77,000 or so clones, of which about 85% are seen a single time; approximately 4.8% belongs to the top ten. Source material: peripheral blood. This receptor was obtained from an older man with acute or convalescent COVID-19.

The CDR3 sequence is CASSLVVAGELGQFF. The CDR3 DNA follows: TGTGCCAGCAGCTTGGTGGTAGCGGGGGAGCTTGGGCAGTTCTTC. V is TRBV5-5 and J is TRBJ2-1; 9 bases fit TRBD2. Germline V gives CDR1 SGHKS, CDR2 YYEKEE (reference sequence). Trimming took 0 bases from V and 12 from J; bases not matched to a gene: 10. The CDR3 runs to 15 residues.